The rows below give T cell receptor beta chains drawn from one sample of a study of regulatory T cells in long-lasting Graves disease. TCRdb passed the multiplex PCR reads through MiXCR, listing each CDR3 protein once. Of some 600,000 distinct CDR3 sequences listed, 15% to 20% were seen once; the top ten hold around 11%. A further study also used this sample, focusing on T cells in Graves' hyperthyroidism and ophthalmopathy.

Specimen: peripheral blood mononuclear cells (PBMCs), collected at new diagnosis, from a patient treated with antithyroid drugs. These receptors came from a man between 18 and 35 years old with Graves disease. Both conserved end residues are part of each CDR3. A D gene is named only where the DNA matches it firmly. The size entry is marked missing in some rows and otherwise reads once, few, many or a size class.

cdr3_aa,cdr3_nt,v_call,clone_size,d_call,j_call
CSVTPHRGETQYF,TGCAGCGTTACCCCACACAGGGGAGAGACCCAGTACTTC,TRBV29-1,NA,TRBD1,TRBJ2-5
CSVSSGQGRDYTF,TGCAGCGTGTCCTCGGGACAGGGTCGTGACTACACCTTC,TRBV29-1,NA,TRBD1,TRBJ1-2
CSAWTAEYNEQFF,TGCAGTGCCTGGACAGCCGAATACAATGAGCAGTTCTTC,TRBV20-1,few,NA,TRBJ2-1
CASSSVRGVPGIYGYTF,NA,TRBV12-3/TRBV12-4,many,NA,TRBJ1-2
CASSLFGGYNEQFF,TGTGCCAGCAGCTTATTCGGGGGCTACAATGAGCAGTTCTTC,TRBV11-2,NA,NA,TRBJ2-1
CASSPVGGNEQFF,TGTGCCAGCAGCCCGGTCGGAGGGAATGAGCAGTTCTTC,TRBV7-9,many,NA,TRBJ2-1
CASFYREGYNSPLHF,TGTGCCAGCTTTTACAGGGAAGGCTATAATTCACCCCTCCACTTT,TRBV6-1,once,NA,TRBJ1-6
CASSLSEYPGGRMLSYEQYF,TGTGCCAGCAGTTTATCAGAGTATCCCGGAGGCAGGATGCTCTCCTACGAGCAGTACTTC,TRBV27,few,NA,TRBJ2-7
CASSLVPKGSTEAFF,TGTGCCAGCAGCTTGGTGCCCAAGGGGAGCACTGAAGCTTTCTTT,TRBV5-6,NA,NA,TRBJ1-1
CASSRQRDEKLFF,TGCGCCAGCAGCAGACAGAGGGACGAAAAACTGTTTTTT,TRBV5-1,many,NA,TRBJ1-4
CASSENRRNEQFF,TGTGCCAGCAGTGAAAATAGAAGAAATGAGCAGTTCTTC,TRBV2,many,NA,TRBJ2-1
CSATTPIAYPKNIQYF,TGCAGTGCTACCACCCCTATTGCTTACCCTAAAAACATTCAGTACTTC,TRBV20-1,many,NA,TRBJ2-4
CASSSRLETQYF,TGCGCCAGCAGCTCTAGACTTGAGACCCAGTACTTC,TRBV5-1,many,NA,TRBJ2-5
CASTPSPLAGGHSYEQYF,TGTGCCAGCACCCCAAGCCCACTAGCGGGAGGCCACTCCTACGAGCAGTACTTC,TRBV6-1,NA,TRBD2,TRBJ2-7
CASFSAGGVIGELFF,TGTGCCAGCTTCTCGGCGGGGGGTGTTATCGGGGAGCTGTTTTTT,TRBV13,few,TRBD2,TRBJ2-2
CASSQDSPPNEQFF,TGTGCCAGCAGCCAAGATAGCCCTCCCAATGAGCAGTTCTTC,TRBV3-1,few,NA,TRBJ2-1
CASTTGGFTEAFF,TGTGCCAGCACCACTGGGGGATTCACTGAAGCTTTCTTT,TRBV3-1,many,NA,TRBJ1-1
CASSFQRTVNTEAFF,TGTGCCAGCAGCTTCCAGAGGACAGTGAACACTGAAGCTTTCTTT,TRBV7-9,many,NA,TRBJ1-1
CASRWEGTDNSPLHF,TGCGCCAGCCGCTGGGAAGGGACAGACAATTCACCCCTCCACTTT,TRBV10-1,few,TRBD1,TRBJ1-6
CASSLGEDGYSYEQYF,TGTGCCAGCAGCTTAGGGGAGGACGGGTACTCCTACGAGCAGTACTTC,TRBV11-2,few,NA,TRBJ2-7
CASGVQGISLPPYGYTF,TGTGCCAGCGGGGTGCAGGGAATCTCCCTTCCCCCTTATGGCTACACCTTC,TRBV2,NA,NA,TRBJ1-2
CASSSLRDTQYF,TGTGCCAGCAGCTCCCTTAGGGATACGCAGTATTTT,TRBV7-9,NA,NA,TRBJ2-3
CASSTTTGFGAQPQHF,TGTGCCAGCAGTACAACTACCGGGTTTGGCGCCCAGCCCCAGCATTTT,TRBV12-3/TRBV12-4,NA,NA,TRBJ1-5
CATSRDSQETQYF,TGTGCCACCAGCCGGGACAGTCAAGAGACCCAGTACTTC,TRBV24-1,NA,TRBD1,TRBJ2-5
CSARDEQGSYNEQFF,TGCAGTGCTAGAGATGAGCAGGGGTCCTACAATGAGCAGTTCTTC,TRBV20-1,many,NA,TRBJ2-1
CASSPGALNTEAFF,TGCGCCAGCAGCCCGGGGGCACTGAACACTGAAGCTTTCTTT,TRBV5-1,many,NA,TRBJ1-1
CASSPPGGISDEQYF,TGTGCCAGCTCACCACCGGGAGGGATCAGCGACGAGCAGTACTTC,TRBV18,few,TRBD2,TRBJ2-7
CASSPSLNEQFF,TGTGCCAGCAGCCCCTCACTGAATGAGCAGTTCTTC,TRBV7-8,many,NA,TRBJ2-1
CASSYPGGYGSSYNEQFF,TGTGCCAGCAGCTACCCCGGCGGTTACGGAAGCTCCTACAATGAGCAGTTCTTC,TRBV13,few,NA,TRBJ2-1
CASSLGVGDTQYF,TGTGCCAGCAGTTTAGGCGTCGGAGATACGCAGTATTTT,TRBV2,many,NA,TRBJ2-3
CASSPQGEVGETQYF,TGTGCCAGCAGTCCCCAGGGGGAGGTAGGAGAGACCCAGTACTTC,TRBV12-3/TRBV12-4,NA,NA,TRBJ2-5
CASSLTGERTDTQYF,TGTGCCAGCAGCTTAACTGGGGAAAGGACAGATACGCAGTATTTT,TRBV13,many,NA,TRBJ2-3
CASSPRRGSIHLTATDTQYF,TGTGCCAGCAGCCCCAGACGGGGATCCATCCACCTCACCGCCACAGATACGCAGTATTTT,TRBV9,many,NA,TRBJ2-3
CASSLDAAYEQYF,TGTGCCAGCAGTCTTGACGCGGCCTACGAGCAGTACTTC,TRBV28,few,NA,TRBJ2-7
CASSSLVSGGNTEAFF,TGTGCCAGCAGTAGTCTAGTTTCAGGGGGGAACACTGAAGCTTTCTTT,TRBV12-3/TRBV12-4,NA,TRBD1,TRBJ1-1
CASSLMQGGGNEQFF,TGTGCCAGCAGCTTAATGCAGGGAGGAGGCAATGAGCAGTTCTTC,TRBV7-3,NA,NA,TRBJ2-1
CASSLAGVYEQYF,TGTGCCAGCAGTTTAGCGGGAGTCTACGAGCAGTACTTC,TRBV12-3/TRBV12-4,many,NA,TRBJ2-7
CSASAETF,TGCAGTGCTAGTGCGGAGACTTTT,TRBV20-1,many,NA,TRBJ1-1
CASSHDRGGTEAFF,TGTGCCAGCAGCCACGACAGGGGAGGTACTGAAGCTTTCTTT,TRBV3-1,many,TRBD1,TRBJ1-1
CASSIGRNPKQLSNQPQHF,TGTGCCAGCAGCATTGGACGCAACCCTAAACAGCTTAGCAATCAGCCCCAGCATTTT,TRBV5-5,NA,NA,TRBJ1-5
CASSPATGTQYF,TGCGCCAGCAGCCCGGCTACAGGGACCCAGTACTTC,TRBV5-1,NA,NA,TRBJ2-5
CASSEVWGQELNEKLFF,TGTGCCAGCAGTGAAGTGTGGGGACAGGAGCTAAATGAAAAACTGTTTTTT,TRBV6-1,many,TRBD1,TRBJ1-4
CASSDLGNTEAFF,TGTGCCAGCAGTGACCTAGGGAACACTGAAGCTTTCTTT,TRBV6-1,many,NA,TRBJ1-1
CASSLIMNTEAFF,TGTGCCAGCAGCTTGATAATGAACACTGAAGCTTTCTTT,TRBV5-6,many,NA,TRBJ1-1
CASSQAARPGQGYSNQPQHF,TGTGCCAGCAGCCAAGCCGCCCGTCCCGGACAGGGATATAGCAATCAGCCCCAGCATTTT,TRBV4-2,NA,TRBD1,TRBJ1-5
CASSEAMGGNTIYF,TGTGCCAGCAGTGAAGCGATGGGCGGAAACACCATATATTTT,TRBV6-1,NA,NA,TRBJ1-3
CSARGGGPSDTQYF,TGCAGTGCTAGGGGGGGAGGGCCATCAGATACGCAGTATTTT,TRBV20-1,few,TRBD2,TRBJ2-3
CSARRLAGTDTQYF,TGCAGTGCTAGGAGGCTAGCGGGCACAGATACGCAGTATTTT,TRBV20-1,NA,TRBD2,TRBJ2-3
CASSSKGGEGTDTQYF,TGTGCCAGCAGTTCCAAGGGGGGAGAGGGCACAGATACGCAGTATTTT,TRBV28,many,NA,TRBJ2-3
CASSIATSVQFF,TGTGCCAGTAGTATCGCGACTAGTGTGCAGTTCTTC,TRBV19,few,NA,TRBJ2-1
CASSEPSTGAPTDTQYF,TGTGCCAGCAGCGAGCCCTCGACAGGGGCCCCCACAGATACGCAGTATTTT,TRBV9,NA,TRBD1,TRBJ2-3
CASSFFDRNTEAFF,TGTGCCAGCAGTTTTTTCGACCGAAACACTGAAGCTTTCTTT,TRBV28,many,NA,TRBJ1-1
CASSVGVSNQPQHF,TGTGCCAGCAGCGTAGGGGTTAGCAATCAGCCCCAGCATTTT,TRBV6-1,many,NA,TRBJ1-5
CASSPPGTRNAYEQYF,TGTGCCAGCAGCCCCCCCGGGACTAGAAACGCCTACGAGCAGTACTTC,TRBV7-9,many,TRBD2,TRBJ2-7
CAISEGTPGDTQYF,TGTGCCATCAGTGAAGGGACGCCAGGAGATACGCAGTATTTT,TRBV10-3,NA,NA,TRBJ2-3
CASRRSTSTDTQYF,TGTGCCAGCAGACGAAGTACTAGCACAGATACGCAGTATTTT,TRBV12-3/TRBV12-4,many,NA,TRBJ2-3
CASSQRTGRTEAFF,TGTGCCAGCAGCCAAAGGACAGGGAGAACTGAAGCTTTCTTT,TRBV14,NA,TRBD1,TRBJ1-1